This T cell receptor (beta chain) was observed in a study of beta chain features in type 1 diabetes. Whole-study results and caveats: Type 1 diabetes patients had VDJ junctions that carried fewer insertions and more deletions. A potential influence of HLA type upon TCRB rearrangement remained unresolved herein. Shorter TCRB CDR3s, moderately but significantly so, marked every one of the four CD4+ subsets in Type 1 diabetes patients.

Sequenced material consisted of expressed TCRB transcripts (all of the isolated RNA was reverse transcribed). Libraries were prepared by immunoSEQ multiplex PCR; TCRdb keeps only in-frame clonotypes and omits some of them. In the table there are about 660,000 clones, 11% to 15% of which are singletons. Looked up from germline, CDR1 is GTSNPN and CDR2 is SVGIG (reference sequence). V was trimmed by 4 bases and J by 1 base, leaving 13 bases between them. This CDR3 has 14 amino acids. The sample holds a few counts of this clone. Its antigen remains unidentified. The V gene is TRBV30, the J gene TRBJ1-1; D is possibly TRBD1 (5 bases). Specimen: naive CD4+ T cells from blood. This receptor was identified in a man younger than 30 with type 1 diabetes. The CDR3 DNA reads as TGTGCCTGGACAGGGTGGGGCACGAACACTGAAGCTTTCTTT. Amino acid sequence: CAWTGWGTNTEAFF.